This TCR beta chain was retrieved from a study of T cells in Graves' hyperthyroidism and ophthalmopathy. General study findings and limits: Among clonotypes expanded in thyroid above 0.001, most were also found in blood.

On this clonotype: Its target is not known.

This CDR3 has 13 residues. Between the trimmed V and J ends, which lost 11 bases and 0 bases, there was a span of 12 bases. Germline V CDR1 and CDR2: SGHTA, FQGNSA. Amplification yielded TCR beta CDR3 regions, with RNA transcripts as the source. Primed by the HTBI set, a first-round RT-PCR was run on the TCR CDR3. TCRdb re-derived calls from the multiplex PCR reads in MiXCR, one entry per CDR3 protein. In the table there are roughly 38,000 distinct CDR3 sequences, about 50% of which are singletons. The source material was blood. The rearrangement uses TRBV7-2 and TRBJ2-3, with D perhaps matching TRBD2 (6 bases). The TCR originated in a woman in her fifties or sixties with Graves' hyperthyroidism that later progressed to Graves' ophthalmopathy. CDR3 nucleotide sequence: TGTGCCGGAGCGGGCGCTAGCACAGATACGCAGTATTTT. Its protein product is CAGAGASTDTQYF.